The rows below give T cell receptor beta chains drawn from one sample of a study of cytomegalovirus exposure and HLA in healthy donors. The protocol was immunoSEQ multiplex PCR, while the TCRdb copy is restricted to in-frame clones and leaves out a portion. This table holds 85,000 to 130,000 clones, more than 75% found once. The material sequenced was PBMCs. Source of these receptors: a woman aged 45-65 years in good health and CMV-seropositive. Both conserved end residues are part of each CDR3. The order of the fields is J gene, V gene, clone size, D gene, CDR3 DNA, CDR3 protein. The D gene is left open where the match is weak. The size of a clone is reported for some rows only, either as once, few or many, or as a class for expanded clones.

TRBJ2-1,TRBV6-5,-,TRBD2,TGTGCCAGCGGCCCGGCTAGCGGGTTCTACAATGAGCAGTTCTTC,CASGPASGFYNEQFF
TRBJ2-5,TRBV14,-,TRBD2,TGTGCCAGCAGCCAACGACTAGCGGGGACGGAGACCCAGTACTTC,CASSQRLAGTETQYF
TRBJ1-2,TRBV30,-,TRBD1,TGTGCCTGGTCCAAGGGGGCACGTGGCTACACCTTC,CAWSKGARGYTF
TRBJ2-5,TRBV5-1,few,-,TGCGCCAGCAGCGGGGAGTTACAAGAGACCCAGTACTTC,CASSGELQETQYF
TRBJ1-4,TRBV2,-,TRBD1,TGTGCCAGCAGAGACACTACAGGGGATAATGAAAAACTGTTTTTT,CASRDTTGDNEKLFF
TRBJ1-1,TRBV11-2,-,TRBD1,TGTGCCAGCAGCTCACGGACAGGGGACACTGAAGCTTTCTTT,CASSSRTGDTEAFF
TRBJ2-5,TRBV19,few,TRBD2,TGTGCCAGTAGTGGGACTAGCGGGAGGTCCATTGACGGGACCCAGTACTTC,CASSGTSGRSIDGTQYF
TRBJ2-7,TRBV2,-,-,TGTGCCACCAAGGTACAGACACACTACGAGCAGTACTTC,CATKVQTHYEQYF
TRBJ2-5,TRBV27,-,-,TGTGCCAGCAGTTTTTTTAGGAGGAAAGAGACCCAGTACTTC,CASSFFRRKETQYF
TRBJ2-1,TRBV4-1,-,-,TGCGCCAGCAGCCAAGAAGGGCGGGGAGTAGGGGAGCAGTTCTTC,CASSQEGRGVGEQFF
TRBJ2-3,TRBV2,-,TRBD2,TGTGCCAGAAGAAGCGGGGGGAGTGCTAGCACAGATACGCAGTATTTT,CARRSGGSASTDTQYF
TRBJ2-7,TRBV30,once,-,TGTGCCTGGAGTGTTGGGGGGACCTCCTACGAGCAGTACTTC,CAWSVGGTSYEQYF
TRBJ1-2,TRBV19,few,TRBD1,TGTGCCAGCAAGACAGGGGGCTATTACTATGGCTACACCTTC,CASKTGGYYYGYTF
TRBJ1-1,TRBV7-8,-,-,TGTGCCAGCAGCTTAGGGGCAGGGAGGACTGAAGCTTTCTTT,CASSLGAGRTEAFF
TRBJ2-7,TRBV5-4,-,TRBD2,TGTGCCAGCAGCGGACTAGCGGGGGGGACCTACGAGCAGTACTTC,CASSGLAGGTYEQYF
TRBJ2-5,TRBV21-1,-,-,TGTGCCAGCAGCAAATGGGACAGCCAAGAACAAGAGACCCAGTACTTC,CASSKWDSQEQETQYF
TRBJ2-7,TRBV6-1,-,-,TGTGCCAGCAGTGAGTGGAGCAGCCCTCCCTACGAGCAGTACTTC,CASSEWSSPPYEQYF
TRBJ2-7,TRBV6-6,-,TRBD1,TGTGCCAGCAGGGACAGGGGTAGATCCTACGAGCAGTACTTC,CASRDRGRSYEQYF
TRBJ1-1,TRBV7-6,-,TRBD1,TGTGCCAGCAGCTTAGGCAGGGGGATAACTGAAGCTTTCTTT,CASSLGRGITEAFF
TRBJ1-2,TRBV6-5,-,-,TGTGCCAGCCAGAGCCCTCTAGGCTATGGCTACACCTTC,CASQSPLGYGYTF
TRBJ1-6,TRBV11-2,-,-,TGTGCCAGCAGCGTTTTCTTTCAGGCCCTAAATTCACCCCTCCACTTT,CASSVFFQALNSPLHF
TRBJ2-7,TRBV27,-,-,TGTGCCAGCAGGGACAGTTATTACTCCTACGAGCAGTACTTC,CASRDSYYSYEQYF
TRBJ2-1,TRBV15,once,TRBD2,TGTGCCACCAGCAGGGCGACTAGCGGGGTCTACAATGAGCAGTTCTTC,CATSRATSGVYNEQFF
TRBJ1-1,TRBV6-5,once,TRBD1,TGTGCCAGCAGTAGACAGGGGACGAACACTGAAGCTTTCTTT,CASSRQGTNTEAFF
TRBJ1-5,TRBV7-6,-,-,TGTGCCAGCAGCTTAGAGAGAGGAAATCAGCCCCAGCATTTT,CASSLERGNQPQHF
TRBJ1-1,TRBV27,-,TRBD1,TGTGCCAGCAGTTTTGGGACAGGCCGGGAAGCTTTCTTT,CASSFGTGREAFF
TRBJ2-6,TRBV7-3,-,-,TGTGCCAGCAGCCCATTGTTCGAGGGGGCCAACGTCCTGACTTTC,CASSPLFEGANVLTF
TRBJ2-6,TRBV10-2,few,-,TGCGCCAGCAGTGAGTCGACACTTTACTCTGGGGCCAACGTCCTGACTTTC,CASSESTLYSGANVLTF
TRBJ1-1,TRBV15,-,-,TGTGCCACCAGCAGAGATAGGGTACAGGGAGGGACTGAAGCTTTCTTT,CATSRDRVQGGTEAFF
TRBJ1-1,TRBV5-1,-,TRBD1,TGCGCCAGCAGCTTGAAAAGGACAGGGGCTGGGAACACTGAAGCTTTCTTT,CASSLKRTGAGNTEAFF
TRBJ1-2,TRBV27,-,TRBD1,TGTGCCAGCGCGGACAGGCCCCTCGATGGCTACACCTTC,CASADRPLDGYTF
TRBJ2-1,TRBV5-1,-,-,TGCGCCAGCAGCTTAGGGGGGGATTCCTACAATGAGCAGTTCTTC,CASSLGGDSYNEQFF
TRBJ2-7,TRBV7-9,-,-,TGTGCCAGCAGTTTGGAACCCCGAGGGGAGCAGTACTTC,CASSLEPRGEQYF
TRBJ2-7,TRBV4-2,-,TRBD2,TGTGCCAGCAGCCCCCTGGCGGGGGTTTCGAGCTCCTACGAGCAGTACTTC,CASSPLAGVSSSYEQYF
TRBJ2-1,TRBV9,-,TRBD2,TGTGCCAGCAGCGTAGCTCTAGCGGCCAACAATGAGCAGTTCTTC,CASSVALAANNEQFF
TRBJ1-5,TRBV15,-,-,TGTGCCACCAGCAGTCTAAGTAGCAATCAGCCCCAGCATTTT,CATSSLSSNQPQHF
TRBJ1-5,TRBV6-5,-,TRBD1,TGTGCCAGCAGACCGGGACAGGGTAATCAGCCCCAGCATTTT,CASRPGQGNQPQHF
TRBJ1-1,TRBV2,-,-,TGTGCCAGCAGTGAATCCCGGGGGGAAGCTTTCTTT,CASSESRGEAFF
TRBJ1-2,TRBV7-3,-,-,TGTGCCAGCAGCTTAAACAGGGAGAGTGGCTACACCTTC,CASSLNRESGYTF
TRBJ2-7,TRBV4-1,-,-,TGCGCCAGCAGCCAAGATTCGCTTAGTGGGCAGTACTTC,CASSQDSLSGQYF
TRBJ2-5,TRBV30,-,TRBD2,TGTGCCTGGAGGATTCGACTAGCGGGGGGACCGTACCAAGAGACCCAGTACTTC,CAWRIRLAGGPYQETQYF
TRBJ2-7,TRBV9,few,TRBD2,TGTGCCAGCAGCGCCGGGACTAGCGGGGGCCCTATGAAGTTCTACGAGCAGTACTTC,CASSAGTSGGPMKFYEQYF
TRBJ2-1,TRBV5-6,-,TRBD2,TGTGCCAGCAGCGTAGCGGGGGGCTTCTCCTACAATGAGCAGTTCTTC,CASSVAGGFSYNEQFF
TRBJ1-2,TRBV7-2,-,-,TGTGCCAGCAGCCCTGAGGCCTTTACTAACTATGGCTACACCTTC,CASSPEAFTNYGYTF
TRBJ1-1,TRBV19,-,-,TGTGCCCCCCGTCAGGCTGAAGCTTTCTTT,CAPRQAEAFF
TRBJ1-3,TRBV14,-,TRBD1,TGTGCCAGCAGCCAAGTCCTGACAGGGGACACCATATATTTT,CASSQVLTGDTIYF
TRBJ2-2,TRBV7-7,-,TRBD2,TGTGCTAGCAGCGCCGTAGCGGGAGAAGACGGGGAGCTGTTTTTT,CASSAVAGEDGELFF
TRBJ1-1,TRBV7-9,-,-,TGTTCCAGCAGTCCTAATCGGGGGGCGTCGAACACTGAAGCTTTCTTT,CSSSPNRGASNTEAFF
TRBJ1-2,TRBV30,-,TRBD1,TGTGCCTCTTACCGGGACAGGGCAACTAACTATGGCTACACCTTC,CASYRDRATNYGYTF
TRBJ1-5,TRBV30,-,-,TGTGCCTGGAGTCCAACTGACTATAGCAATCAGCCCCAGCATTTT,CAWSPTDYSNQPQHF
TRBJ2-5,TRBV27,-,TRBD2,TGTGCCAGCAGTTTAAAGCCTAGCGGGAGGGCATTCCAAGAGACCCAGTACTTC,CASSLKPSGRAFQETQYF
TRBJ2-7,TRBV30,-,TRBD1,TGTGCCTGGTTCCCCGGACAGGGTCCGCACGAGCAGTACTTC,CAWFPGQGPHEQYF
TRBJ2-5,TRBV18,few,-,TGTGCCAGCTCACGCAACAGGGAAGGGACCCAGTACTTC,CASSRNREGTQYF